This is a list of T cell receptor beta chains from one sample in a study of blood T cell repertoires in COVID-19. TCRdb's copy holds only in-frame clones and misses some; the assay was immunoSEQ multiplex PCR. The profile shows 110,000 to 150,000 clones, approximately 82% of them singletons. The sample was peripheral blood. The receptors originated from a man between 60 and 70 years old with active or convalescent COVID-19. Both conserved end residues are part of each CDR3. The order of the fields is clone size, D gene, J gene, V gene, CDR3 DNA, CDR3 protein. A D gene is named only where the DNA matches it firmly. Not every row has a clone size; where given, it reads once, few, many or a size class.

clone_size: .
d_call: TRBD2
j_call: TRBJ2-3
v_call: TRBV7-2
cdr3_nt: TGTGCCAGCAGCTCTGGGCGAGCGGGGAACACAGATACGCAGTATTTT
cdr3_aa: CASSSGRAGNTDTQYF

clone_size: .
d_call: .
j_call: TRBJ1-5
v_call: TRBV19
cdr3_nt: TGTGCCAGTAGTATCGTTGGCAGGGGTCTGAATCAGCCCCAGCATTTT
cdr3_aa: CASSIVGRGLNQPQHF

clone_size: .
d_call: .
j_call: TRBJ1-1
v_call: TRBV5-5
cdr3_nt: TGTGCCAGCAGCTTGGTAGCAGGGTGGGACACTGAAGCTTTCTTT
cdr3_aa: CASSLVAGWDTEAFF

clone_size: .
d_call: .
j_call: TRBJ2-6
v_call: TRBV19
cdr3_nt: TGTGCCAGTAGTATTGCAGGGGCGCCCTCTGGGGCCAACGTCCTGACTTTC
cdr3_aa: CASSIAGAPSGANVLTF

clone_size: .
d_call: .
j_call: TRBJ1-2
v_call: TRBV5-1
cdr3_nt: TGCGCCAGCAGCCAGGACAGCACCTATGGCTACACCTTC
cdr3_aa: CASSQDSTYGYTF

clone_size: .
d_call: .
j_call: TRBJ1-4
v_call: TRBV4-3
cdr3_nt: TGCGCCAGCAGCCAAGATCCGGGGGAAAAACTGTTTTTT
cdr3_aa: CASSQDPGEKLFF

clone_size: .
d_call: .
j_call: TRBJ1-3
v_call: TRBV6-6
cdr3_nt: TGTGCCACCAACGAGTTGTCGGGGGAAACTGGAAACACCATATATTTT
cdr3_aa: CATNELSGETGNTIYF

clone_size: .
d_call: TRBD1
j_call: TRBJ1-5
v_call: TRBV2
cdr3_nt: TGTGCCAGCAGTGAATTGGCACAGGGGCAGCCCCAGCATTTT
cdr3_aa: CASSELAQGQPQHF

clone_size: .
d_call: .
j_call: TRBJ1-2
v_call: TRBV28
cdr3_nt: TGTGCCAGCAGTTCTGAGGGGGTCGCTAACGTGGACTATGGCTACACCTTC
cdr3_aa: CASSSEGVANVDYGYTF

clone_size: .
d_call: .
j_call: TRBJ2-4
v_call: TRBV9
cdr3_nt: TGTGCCAGCAGCGTAGCTTCTAGCGAAAACATTCAGTACTTC
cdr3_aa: CASSVASSENIQYF

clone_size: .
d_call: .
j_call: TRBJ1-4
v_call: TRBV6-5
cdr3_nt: TGTGCCAGCAGCCTCGAGGGGTCCGGGGGTGAAAAACTGTTTTTT
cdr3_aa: CASSLEGSGGEKLFF

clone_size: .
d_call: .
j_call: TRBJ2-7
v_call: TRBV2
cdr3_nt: TGTGCCAGCAAGTCAGGGCCCTACGAGCAGTACTTC
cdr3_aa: CASKSGPYEQYF

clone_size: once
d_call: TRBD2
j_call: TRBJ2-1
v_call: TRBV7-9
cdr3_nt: TGTGCCAGCAGCGGCGAGCGGGGGGGCTACCTAAGGGAGCAGTTCTTC
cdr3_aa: CASSGERGGYLREQFF

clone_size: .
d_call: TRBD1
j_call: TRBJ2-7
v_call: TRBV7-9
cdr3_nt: TGTGCCAGCAGCACTCAGGGGGCACTTAACGAGCAGTACTTC
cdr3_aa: CASSTQGALNEQYF

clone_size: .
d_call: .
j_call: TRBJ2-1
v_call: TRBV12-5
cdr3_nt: TGTGCTAGTGGTTTGGTATCCCCGCCTGGGCGAGAGCAGTTCTTC
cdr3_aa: CASGLVSPPGREQFF

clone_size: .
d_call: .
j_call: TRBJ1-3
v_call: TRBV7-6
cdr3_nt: TGTGCCAGCAGTCCCGGAGGCCTCTCTGGAAACACCATATATTTT
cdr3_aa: CASSPGGLSGNTIYF